These 27 T cell receptor beta chains share one sample of origin, sequenced in a study of blood T cell repertoires in COVID-19. Sequenced by immunoSEQ multiplex PCR; TCRdb stores in-frame clones only, minus some. Of 300,000 or so clones in the sample, more than 85% were seen once. Sequenced material: peripheral blood. The source is a woman aged 25 to 39 with COVID-19, enrolled during active disease.

The V call is TRBV19, the J call TRBJ2-1; 7 bases match TRBD2. Germline loops: CDR1 LNHDA, CDR2 SQIVND (reference sequence). With V trimmed by 5 bases and J by 9 bases, 13 bases remained unmatched. CDR3 length: 15 amino acids. Here the CDR3 reads CASSAGVAGQGEQFF. The CDR3, as DNA: TGTGCCAGTAGTGCGGGAGTAGCGGGTCAGGGTGAGCAGTTCTTC.

This chain uses TRBV5-6 with TRBJ1-4; no clear D. CDR1 and CDR2 from the germline V gene are SGHDT and YYEEEE. Trimming left V 2 bases short and J 8 bases short, with 16 bases between. This CDR3 contains 15 residues. CDR3 bases: TGTGCCAGCAGCTTAAACACGATGGGGAGAGAAAAACTGTTTTTT. Encoded protein: CASSLNTMGREKLFF. The whole variable domain, filled in from reference TRBV5-6 and TRBJ1-4, reads DAGVTQSPTHLIKTRGQQVTLRCSPKSGHDTVSWYQQALGQGPQFIFQYYEEEERQRGNFPDRFSGHQFPNYSSELNVNALLLGDSALYLCASSLNTMGREKLFFGSGTQLSVL.

This sequence joins TRBV5-8 and TRBJ2-5; possibly TRBD2 for D (6 bases). Germline CDR1 SGHTS, CDR2 YDEGEE. This CDR3 has 17 amino acids. Trimming pared 5 bases from V and 2 bases from J, leaving 22 bases between. CDR3 coding DNA: TGTGCCAGCAGTCTTGTATATGTGGCAGGAGGGCAAGAGACCCAGTACTTC. Its translation is CASSLVYVAGGQETQYF.

This clone occurred once. The V gene is TRBV7-3, the J gene TRBJ2-3; TRBD1 agrees at 12 bases. Germline-derived CDR1 and CDR2 are SGHTA and FQGTGA. J lost 6 bases, V lost 5 bases, and 6 bases had no gene match. The CDR3 contains 15 residues. The CDR3 sequence: CASSEGTGGGDTQYF. In nucleotides, the CDR3 is TGTGCCAGCAGCGAAGGGACAGGGGGCGGGGATACGCAGTATTTT.

The CDR3, as DNA: TGTGCCAGTTCCCATACCGACAGCTCCTACAATGAGCAGTTCTTC. Its translation is CASSHTDSSYNEQFF. J is TRBJ2-1 and V is TRBV19; tentatively, D is TRBD1 (5 bases). The CDR3 runs to 15 residues. Trimming cost V 8 bases and J 0 bases, with 14 bases left between them. CDR1 and CDR2 from the germline V gene are LNHDA and SQIVND (reference sequence).

This chain connects TRBV19 to TRBJ1-5; maybe TRBD1 (6 bases). Per the germline V gene, CDR1 is LNHDA and CDR2 is SQIVND (reference sequence). The CDR3 extends over 13 amino acids. The ends were cut back, 5 bases at V and 11 bases at J, with 16 bases in the middle. The CDR3 here is CASSSLPGGSQHF. The CDR3 region has the DNA TGTGCCAGTAGTTCTCTTCCGGGGGGCTCCCAGCATTTT. The full variable domain, completed using reference TRBV19 and TRBJ1-5, is DGGITQSPKYLFRKEGQNVTLSCEQNLNHDAMYWYRQDPGQGLRLIYYSQIVNDFQKGDIAEGYSVSREKKESFPLTVTSAQKNPTAFYLCASSSLPGGSQHFGDGTRLSIL.

The chain has TRBV28 and TRBJ2-1; 8 bases agree with TRBD2. V lost 6 bases, J lost 8 bases, and 15 bases stayed unmatched. Germline V gene data show CDR1 as MDHEN and CDR2 as SYDVKM. This CDR3 has 16 residues. The CDR3 loop reads CASSKAKGLGSDEQFF. The CDR3 coding sequence is TGTGCCAGCAGCAAGGCAAAGGGACTAGGTAGTGATGAGCAGTTCTTC.

The chain joins TRBV5-1 to TRBJ1-1, with D possibly TRBD1 on 6 matching bases. This CDR3 region has 16 residues. Germline V lookup: CDR1 SGHRS, CDR2 YFSETQ. Trimming left V 4 bases short and J 0 bases short, with 16 bases between. The CDR3 reads CASSPVGGTLNTEAFF. The CDR3 nucleotides read TGCGCCAGCAGCCCGGTAGGTGGGACACTGAACACTGAAGCTTTCTTT.

V usage is TRBV9 and J usage is TRBJ1-5, with D perhaps matching TRBD1 (6 bases). There are 14 residues in the CDR3. CDR1 is SGDLS, CDR2 YYNGEE, per germline. Trimming removed 5 bases from V and 1 base from J, with 10 bases in between. This CDR3 reads CASSQGTSNQPQHF. The CDR3 DNA follows: TGTGCCAGCAGTCAGGGGACGAGCAATCAGCCCCAGCATTTT.

This chain joins TRBV2 and TRBJ1-2, with D maybe TRBD1 (6 bases). The ends were cut back, 0 bases at V and 5 bases at J, with 10 bases in the middle. Germline assignment: CDR1 SNHLY and CDR2 FYNNEI. The CDR3 has 14 residues. The CDR3, as DNA: TGTGCCAGCAGTGAAGCACAACAGGGTTATGGCTACACCTTC. It is translated as CASSEAQQGYGYTF.

The chain is built from TRBV3-1 (or the pseudogene TRBV3-2) and TRBJ1-1, with 7 bases fitting TRBD1. Germline V gene data show CDR1 as LGHDT and CDR2 as YNNKEL (reference sequence). This CDR3 comprises 16 residues. The V gene end was trimmed by 1 base and the J gene end by 4 bases; junction bases not matched to a gene: 9. In DNA form, the CDR3 reads TGTGCCAGCAGCCAAGGAAGACAGGGATTAGGCACTGAAGCTTTCTTT. It encodes CASSQGRQGLGTEAFF.

The genes are TRBV29-1 and TRBJ2-1; TRBD1 is a possible D gene (5 bases). Trimming left V 2 bases short and J 3 bases short, with 17 bases between. Looked up from germline, CDR1 is SQVTM and CDR2 is ANQGSEA. This CDR3 spans 16 amino acids. The CDR3 sequence: CSVEPLGQGGYNEQFF. The CDR3, as DNA: TGCAGCGTTGAACCCTTAGGTCAGGGTGGCTACAATGAGCAGTTCTTC.

The chain links TRBV10-3 to TRBJ1-1; 8 nucleotides align to TRBD1. V trimming: 5 bases; J trimming: 5 bases; junction bases outside the gene matches: 1. The CDR3 runs 12 residues. CDR1 is ENHRY and CDR2 is SYGVKD in the germline V gene. CDR3 in amino acids: CAISTGGTEAFF. CDR3 DNA: TGTGCCATCAGTACAGGGGGAACTGAAGCTTTCTTT.

This sequence joins TRBV5-1 and TRBJ2-1; 10 bases map to TRBD2. This CDR3 region has 15 residues. The germline CDR1 and CDR2 sequences are SGHRS and YFSETQ. The trim removed 0 bases at V and 7 bases at J, leaving 4 bases unmatched. In DNA form, the CDR3 reads TGCGCCAGCAGCTTGGGGGCTAGCGGGAGTAATGAGCAGTTCTTC. The encoded protein is CASSLGASGSNEQFF. Based on the CDR3 plus reference TRBV5-1 and TRBJ2-1, the full variable domain is KAGVTQTPRYLIKTRGQQVTLSCSPISGHRSVSWYQQTPGQGLQFLFEYFSETQRNKGNFPGRFSGRQFSNSRSEMNVSTLELGDSALYLCASSLGASGSNEQFFGPGTRLTVL.

This chain uses TRBV5-1 with TRBJ1-1; TRBD1 is a possible D gene (5 bases). The CDR3 is 16 residues long. V was trimmed by 1 base and J by 0 bases, leaving 13 bases between them. Germline CDR1 SGHRS, CDR2 YFSETQ. CDR3 DNA: TGCGCCAGCAGCTTGACGGCGGGACTGATGAACACTGAAGCTTTCTTT. Its protein is CASSLTAGLMNTEAFF.

The chain recombines TRBV4-1 with TRBJ1-2, with 7 bases aligning to TRBD1. The CDR3 loop spans 15 amino acids. The germline CDR1 and CDR2 sequences are MGHRA and YSYEKL. V shed 1 base, J shed 6 bases, and the junction held 8 bases outside the gene matches. CDR3 loop: CASSQVVLGGDGYTF. Written as DNA, the CDR3 is TGCGCCAGCAGCCAAGTAGTTTTAGGGGGCGATGGCTACACCTTC.

This sequence joins TRBV6-5 and TRBJ1-6; TRBD1 aligns across 9 bases. The CDR3 has 14 amino acids. V trimming: 4 bases; J trimming: 10 bases; junction bases outside the gene matches: 5. Looked up from germline, CDR1 is MNHEY and CDR2 is SVGAGI. The DNA of the CDR3 is TGTGCCAGCAGTTCGGGACAGGGTTGGTCACCCCTCCACTTT. The encoded protein is CASSSGQGWSPLHF.

The chain is built from TRBV27 and TRBJ2-3, with TRBD1 identical over 9 bases. This CDR3 has 16 residues. In germline, CDR1 is MNHEY, CDR2 SMNVEV (reference sequence). V was pared by 5 bases and J by 0 bases, with 6 bases of the junction left unmatched. In nucleotides, the CDR3 is TGTGCCAGCAGTAGCGGACAGGGGCGTAGCACAGATACGCAGTATTTT. This gives the protein CASSSGQGRSTDTQYF.

The V gene is TRBV6-6, the J gene TRBJ2-3, with D hard to call. This CDR3 contains 15 residues. The germline CDR1 and CDR2 sequences are MNHNY and SVGAGI (reference sequence). Trimming left V 6 bases short and J 0 bases short, with 13 bases between. The CDR3, as DNA: TGTGCCAGCAGACCGAGCCTCATCAGCACAGATACGCAGTATTTT. Translated: CASRPSLISTDTQYF.

A note on this clone: Other nucleotide sequences from this sample produce the same CDR3. The rearrangement links TRBV7-9 to TRBJ2-1; TRBD2 matches at 7 bases. This CDR3 is built from 12 residues. After removal of 5 bases from V and 9 bases from J, the junction contained 4 bases not matched to a gene. From germline, CDR1 is SEHNR and CDR2 FQNEAQ (reference sequence). The CDR3 bases are TGTGCCAGCAGCGCGGGGGTAGGTGAGCAGTTCTTC. Translating it yields CASSAGVGEQFF.

J is TRBJ2-1 and V is TRBV30, with D hard to call. This CDR3 has 13 amino acids. V dropped 0 bases and J dropped 8 bases, with 11 bases sitting between them. Germline-derived CDR1 and CDR2 are GTSNPN and SVGIG (reference sequence). The DNA for the CDR3 is TGTGCCTGGAGTGTCAGTCCGTTCGATGAGCAGTTCTTC. Residues: CAWSVSPFDEQFF.

The rearrangement uses TRBV29-1 and TRBJ1-2; weak D call: TRBD1 (6 bases). The CDR3 covers 14 residues. Trimming left V 0 bases short and J 8 bases short, with 16 bases between. Germline lookup yields CDR1 SQVTM and CDR2 ANQGSEA. DNA for the CDR3: TGCAGCGTTGAAGATACAGGGAGGGTGAAAGGCTACACCTTC. Encoded protein: CSVEDTGRVKGYTF.

This clone was seen more than once but under ten times. Other DNA sequences in the same sample also yield this CDR3. V gene TRBV27 combines with J gene TRBJ1-2; 9 bases line up with TRBD1. The V segment lost 0 bases and the J segment 4 bases; nucleotides outside the gene matches: 0. In germline, CDR1 is MNHEY, CDR2 SMNVEV (reference sequence). The CDR3 runs to 14 residues. CDR3 sequence reads: CASSLSGQGYGYTF. In nucleotides, the CDR3 is TGTGCCAGCAGTTTATCGGGACAGGGCTATGGCTACACCTTC.

This chain uses TRBV7-2 with TRBJ2-2, with a weak D call TRBD1 (6 bases). Trimming stripped 4 bases from V and 1 base from J, with 7 bases between. Germline lookup yields CDR1 SGHTA and CDR2 FQGNSA. This CDR3 has 14 amino acids. The DNA of the CDR3 is TGTGCCAGCAGCTCGACAGGGAACACCGGGGAGCTGTTTTTT. Its translation is CASSSTGNTGELFF. Full variable domain (remainder filled in from reference TRBV7-2 and TRBJ2-2): GAGVSQSPSNKVTEKGKDVELRCDPISGHTALYWYRQSLGQGLEFLIYFQGNSAPDKSGLPSDRFSAERTGGSVSTLTIQRTQQEDSAVYLCASSSTGNTGELFFGEGSRLTVL.

There are a few counts of this clone. For the CDR3, the DNA is TGTGCCAGCAGTTCGGACAGGGGGGCTGGAAACACCATATATTTT. This translates into CASSSDRGAGNTIYF. This rearrangement joins TRBV3-1 (or the pseudogene TRBV3-2) to TRBJ1-3; 10 bases map to TRBD1. The V gene's germline CDR1 is LGHDT and CDR2 YNNKEL (reference sequence). The CDR3 is 15 residues long. Trimming took 6 bases from V and 2 from J; bases not matched to a gene: 4.

The chain is built from TRBV6-5 and TRBJ1-2; TRBD1 is a possible D gene (6 bases). Germline CDR1 and CDR2: MNHEY and SVGAGI. This CDR3 is 14 amino acids long. With 7 bases removed from V and 3 bases from J, the gap between germline ends came to 15 bases. CDR3 DNA: TGTGCCAGCACCGCGGACAGTTCGTACTATGGCTACACCTTC. This sequence encodes CASTADSSYYGYTF.

The V gene is TRBV3-1 (or the pseudogene TRBV3-2), the J gene TRBJ1-2, with 12 bases matching TRBD1. The CDR3 spans 16 residues. J lost 8 bases, V lost 0 bases, and 7 bases had no gene match. CDR1 and CDR2 (germline): LGHDT, YNNKEL (reference sequence). CDR3 protein: CASSQEFGTGGRGYTF. DNA for the CDR3: TGTGCCAGCAGCCAAGAATTTGGGACAGGGGGCCGGGGCTACACCTTC.